This T cell receptor (beta chain) was retrieved from a study of CD8 T cells in Susac syndrome. Study results and caveats: In its TCR sequencing and HLA analysis, the study acknowledged that the number of individuals was relatively small.

This clonotype has a single count. Its antigen remains unidentified. An input of about 0.5 to 1 ug of RNA was subjected to reverse transcription using random hexamers. An immunoSEQ multiplex PCR amplified TCR beta CDR3 over 54 Vbeta and 13 Jbeta. TCRdb called the immunoSEQ multiplex PCR reads again in MiXCR, with one record for every CDR3 protein. The data contain some 110,000 distinct CDR3 sequences, approximately 95% of them seen just once; the ten biggest clones take up over 0.3%. The CD8+ and CD4+ T cells were isolated magnetically using a negative isolation approach, whereas the TEMRA cells were enriched by FACS. Trimming shortened V by 5 bases and J by 3 bases, and 4 bases separated the two germline ends. The germline V gene encodes CDR1 SEHNR and CDR2 FQNEAQ (reference sequence). The CDR3 has 11 residues.

The chain combines TRBV7-9 with TRBJ1-1; D is ambiguous. Sequenced input: CD8+ T cells from PBMCs. The sequence came from a human donor with multiple sclerosis. The CDR3 DNA reads TGTGCCAGCAGCCCAGACACTGAAGCTTTCTTT. Amino acids: CASSPDTEAFF. The variable domain in full, completed from reference TRBV7-9 and TRBJ1-1, reads DTGVSQNPRHKITKRGQNVTFRCDPISEHNRLYWYRQTLGQGPEFLTYFQNEAQLEKSRLLSDRFSAERPKGSFSTLEIQRTEQGDSAMYLCASSPDTEAFFGQGTRLTVV.